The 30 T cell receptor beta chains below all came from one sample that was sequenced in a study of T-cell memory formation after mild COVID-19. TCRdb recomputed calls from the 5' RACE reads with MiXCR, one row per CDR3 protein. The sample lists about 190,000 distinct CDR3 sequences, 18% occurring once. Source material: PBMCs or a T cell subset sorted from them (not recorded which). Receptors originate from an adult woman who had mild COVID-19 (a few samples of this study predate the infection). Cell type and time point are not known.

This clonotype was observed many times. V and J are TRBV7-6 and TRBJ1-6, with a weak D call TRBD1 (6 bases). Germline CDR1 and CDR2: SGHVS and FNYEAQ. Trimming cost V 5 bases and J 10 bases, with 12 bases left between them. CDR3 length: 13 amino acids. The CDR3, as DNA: TGTGCCAGCAGCCAACAGGGTCACTCACCCCTCCACTTT. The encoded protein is CASSQQGHSPLHF.

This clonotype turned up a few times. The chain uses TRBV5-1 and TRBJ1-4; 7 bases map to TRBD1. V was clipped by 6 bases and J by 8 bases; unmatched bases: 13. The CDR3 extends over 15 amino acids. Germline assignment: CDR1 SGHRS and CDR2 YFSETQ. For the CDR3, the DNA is TGCGCCAGCAAACGAACAGGGGACGGGAAAGAAAAACTGTTTTTT. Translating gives CASKRTGDGKEKLFF.

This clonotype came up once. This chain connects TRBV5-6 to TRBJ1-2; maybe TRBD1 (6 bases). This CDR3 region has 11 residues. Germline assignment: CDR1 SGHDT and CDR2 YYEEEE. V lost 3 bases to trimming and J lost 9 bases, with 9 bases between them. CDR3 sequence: CASSWGDSYTF. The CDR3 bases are TGTGCCAGCAGCTGGGGGGACAGCTACACCTTC.

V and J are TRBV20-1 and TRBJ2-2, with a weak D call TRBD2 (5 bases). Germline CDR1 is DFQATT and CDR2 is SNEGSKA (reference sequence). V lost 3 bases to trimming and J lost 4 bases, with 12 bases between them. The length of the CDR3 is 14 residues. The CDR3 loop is CSASEGAGTGELFF. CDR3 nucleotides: TGCAGTGCTAGTGAGGGAGCCGGCACCGGGGAGCTGTTTTTT.

The DNA of the CDR3 is TGCAGCGCGGACAGGAACACTGAAGCTTTCTTT. Protein product: CSADRNTEAFF. The rearrangement joins TRBV29-1 to TRBJ1-1, with TRBD1 as a possible D gene (6 bases). V gave up 7 bases and J gave up 1 base, with 7 bases separating them. Germline V gives CDR1 SQVTM, CDR2 ANQGSEA. The CDR3 runs to 11 residues.

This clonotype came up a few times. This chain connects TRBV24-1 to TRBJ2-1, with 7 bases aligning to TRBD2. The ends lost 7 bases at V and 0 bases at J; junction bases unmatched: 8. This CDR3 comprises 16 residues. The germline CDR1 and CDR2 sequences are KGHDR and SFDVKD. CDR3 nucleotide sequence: TGTGCCACCAGCCCGGGGGAGGGGAGCTCCTACAATGAGCAGTTCTTC. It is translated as CATSPGEGSSYNEQFF.

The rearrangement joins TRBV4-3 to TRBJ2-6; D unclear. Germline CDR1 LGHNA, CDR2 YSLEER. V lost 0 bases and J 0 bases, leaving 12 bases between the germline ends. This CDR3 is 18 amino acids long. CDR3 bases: TGCGCCAGCAGCCAAGATAGACGGGTCCTCTCTGGGGCCAACGTCCTGACTTTC. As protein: CASSQDRRVLSGANVLTF.

The chain's CDR3 is CASSLVVGQITEAFF. In DNA, the CDR3 is TGTGCCAGCAGCTTAGTGGTAGGGCAGATTACTGAAGCTTTCTTT. The chain uses TRBV7-2 and TRBJ1-1; D remains unclear. The germline V and J ends were trimmed by 1 base and 5 bases, with 14 bases remaining between them. CDR3 length: 15 residues. The germline V gene has CDR1 SGHTA and CDR2 FQGNSA.

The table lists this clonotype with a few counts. In DNA, the CDR3 is TGTGCCAGCTACTATGGGGGGGGGCGGACTGAAGCTTTCTTT. It is translated as CASYYGGGRTEAFF. The rearrangement joins TRBV6-5 to TRBJ1-1; perhaps TRBD1 as D (6 bases). CDR3 length: 14 amino acids. V lost 8 bases to trimming and J lost 5 bases, with 18 bases between them. In germline, CDR1 is MNHEY, CDR2 SVGAGI.

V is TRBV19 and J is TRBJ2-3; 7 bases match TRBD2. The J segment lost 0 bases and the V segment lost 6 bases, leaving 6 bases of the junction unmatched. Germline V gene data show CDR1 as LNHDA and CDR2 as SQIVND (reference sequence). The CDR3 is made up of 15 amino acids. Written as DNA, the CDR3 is TGTGCCAGTAGACCTAGCGGACGAAGCACAGATACGCAGTATTTT. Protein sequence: CASRPSGRSTDTQYF.

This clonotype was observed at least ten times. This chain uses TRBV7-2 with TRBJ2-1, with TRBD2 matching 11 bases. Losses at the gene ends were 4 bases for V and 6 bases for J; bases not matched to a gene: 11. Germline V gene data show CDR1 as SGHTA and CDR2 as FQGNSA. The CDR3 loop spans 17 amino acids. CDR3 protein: CASSSASLSGRANEQFF. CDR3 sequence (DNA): TGTGCCAGCAGCTCAGCGTCCCTTAGCGGGAGGGCCAATGAGCAGTTCTTC.

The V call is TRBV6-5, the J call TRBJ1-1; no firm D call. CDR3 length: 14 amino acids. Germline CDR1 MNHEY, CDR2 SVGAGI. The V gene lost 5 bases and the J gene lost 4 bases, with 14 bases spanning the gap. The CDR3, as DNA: TGTGCCAGCAGTCGTGACACACCTCCCACTGAAGCTTTCTTT. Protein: CASSRDTPPTEAFF.

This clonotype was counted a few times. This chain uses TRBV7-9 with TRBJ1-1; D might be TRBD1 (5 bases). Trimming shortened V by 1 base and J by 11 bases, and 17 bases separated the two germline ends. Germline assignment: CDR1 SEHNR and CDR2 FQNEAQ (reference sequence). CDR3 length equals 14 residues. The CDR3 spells CASSLGEPQGVAFF. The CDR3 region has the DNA TGTGCCAGCAGCTTAGGTGAGCCTCAGGGTGTCGCTTTCTTT.

This CDR3 reads CASSLEGTNQPQHF. CDR3 nucleotide sequence: TGCGCCAGCAGCTTGGAGGGCACCAATCAGCCCCAGCATTTT. This chain connects TRBV5-1 to TRBJ1-5; D gene uncertain. The germline CDR1 and CDR2 sequences are SGHRS and YFSETQ. Trimming took off 0 bases at V and 3 bases at J, with 7 bases between the two ends. The length of the CDR3 is 14 residues.

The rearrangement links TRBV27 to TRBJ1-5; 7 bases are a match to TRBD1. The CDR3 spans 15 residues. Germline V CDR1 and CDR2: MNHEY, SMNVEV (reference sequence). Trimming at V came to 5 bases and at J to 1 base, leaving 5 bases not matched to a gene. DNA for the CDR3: TGTGCCAGCAGTCCTACGACAGGGAGCAATCAGCCCCAGCATTTT. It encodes CASSPTTGSNQPQHF.

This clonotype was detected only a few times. CDR3 DNA sequence: TGTGCCAGCTCACCACCGTCTAGCGGGGGACTCCAAGAGACCCAGTACTTC. Translation gives CASSPPSSGGLQETQYF. V is TRBV18 and J is TRBJ2-5; the match to TRBD2 covers 10 bases. The trim removed 0 bases at V and 1 base at J, leaving 5 bases unmatched. Germline V gene data show CDR1 as KGHSH and CDR2 as LQKENI. The CDR3 is 17 residues long.

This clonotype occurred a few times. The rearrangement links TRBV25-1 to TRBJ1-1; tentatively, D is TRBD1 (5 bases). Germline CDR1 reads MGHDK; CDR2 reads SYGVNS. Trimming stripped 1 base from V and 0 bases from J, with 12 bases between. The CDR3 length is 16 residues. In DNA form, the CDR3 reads TGTGCCAGCAGTGAATTAGGAGAGGGGATGAACACTGAAGCTTTCTTT. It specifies CASSELGEGMNTEAFF.

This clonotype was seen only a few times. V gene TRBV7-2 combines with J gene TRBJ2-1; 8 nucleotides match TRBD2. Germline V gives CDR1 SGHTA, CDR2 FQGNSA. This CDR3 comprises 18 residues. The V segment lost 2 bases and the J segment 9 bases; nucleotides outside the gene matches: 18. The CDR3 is CASSLSSVGLAGVSEQFF. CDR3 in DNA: TGTGCCAGCAGCTTAAGCAGCGTAGGACTAGCCGGGGTTAGTGAGCAGTTCTTC. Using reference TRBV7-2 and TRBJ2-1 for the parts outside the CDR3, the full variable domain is GAGVSQSPSNKVTEKGKDVELRCDPISGHTALYWYRQSLGQGLEFLIYFQGNSAPDKSGLPSDRFSAERTGGSVSTLTIQRTQQEDSAVYLCASSLSSVGLAGVSEQFFGPGTRLTVL.

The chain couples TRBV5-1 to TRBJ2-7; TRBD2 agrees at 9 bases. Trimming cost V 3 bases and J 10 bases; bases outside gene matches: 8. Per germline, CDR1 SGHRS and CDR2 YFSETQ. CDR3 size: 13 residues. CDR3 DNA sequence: TGCGCCAGCAGCTCGTTAGCGGGGGAAGTTCAGTACTTC. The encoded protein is CASSSLAGEVQYF.

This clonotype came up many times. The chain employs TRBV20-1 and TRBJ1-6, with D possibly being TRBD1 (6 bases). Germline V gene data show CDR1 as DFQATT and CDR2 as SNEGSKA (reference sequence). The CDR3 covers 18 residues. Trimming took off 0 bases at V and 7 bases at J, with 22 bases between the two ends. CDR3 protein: CSARDIRVGGIPNSPLHF. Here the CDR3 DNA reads TGCAGTGCTAGAGATATCAGGGTAGGGGGGATACCCAATTCACCCCTCCACTTT.

The CDR3 reads CASTTDPQPQHF. The CDR3 coding sequence is TGTGCCAGCACCACGGATCCTCAGCCCCAGCATTTT. V gene TRBV6-1 combines with J gene TRBJ1-5; D is uncertain. The germline V gene has CDR1 MNHNS and CDR2 SASEGT. The length of the CDR3 is 12 residues. V shed 7 bases and J shed 6 bases, with 10 bases lying between them.

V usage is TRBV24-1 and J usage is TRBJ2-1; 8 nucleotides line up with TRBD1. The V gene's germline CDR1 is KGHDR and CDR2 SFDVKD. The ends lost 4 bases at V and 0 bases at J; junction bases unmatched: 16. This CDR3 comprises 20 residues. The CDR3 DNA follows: TGTGCCACCAGTGACTCACCGGGACAGGCCTCCTATGGCTCCTACAATGAGCAGTTCTTC. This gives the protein CATSDSPGQASYGSYNEQFF.

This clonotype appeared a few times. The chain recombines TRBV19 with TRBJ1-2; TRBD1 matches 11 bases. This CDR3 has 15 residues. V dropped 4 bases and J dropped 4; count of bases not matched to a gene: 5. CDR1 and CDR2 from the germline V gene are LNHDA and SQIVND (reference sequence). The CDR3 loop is CASSTDRGLSYGYTF. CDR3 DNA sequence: TGTGCCAGTAGTACGGACAGGGGGCTGAGCTATGGCTACACCTTC.

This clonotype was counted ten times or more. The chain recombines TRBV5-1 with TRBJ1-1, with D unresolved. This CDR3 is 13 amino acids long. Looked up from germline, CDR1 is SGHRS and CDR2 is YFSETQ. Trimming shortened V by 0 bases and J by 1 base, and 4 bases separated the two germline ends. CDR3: CASSLASNTEAFF. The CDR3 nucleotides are TGCGCCAGCAGCTTGGCTTCGAACACTGAAGCTTTCTTT.

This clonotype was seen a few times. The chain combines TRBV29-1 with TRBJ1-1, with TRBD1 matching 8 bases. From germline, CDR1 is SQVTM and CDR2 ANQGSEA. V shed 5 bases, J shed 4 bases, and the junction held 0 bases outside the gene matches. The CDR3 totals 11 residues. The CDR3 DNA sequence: TGCAGCGTTCAGGGGGCCACTGAAGCTTTCTTT. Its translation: CSVQGATEAFF.

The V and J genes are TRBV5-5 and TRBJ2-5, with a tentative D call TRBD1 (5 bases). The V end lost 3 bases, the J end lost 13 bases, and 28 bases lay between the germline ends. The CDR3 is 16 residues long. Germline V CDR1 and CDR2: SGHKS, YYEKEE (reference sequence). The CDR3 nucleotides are TGTGCCAGCAGCTACCTTGCAACGGACATCCTCGGGCCTGGGTACTTC. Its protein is CASSYLATDILGPGYF. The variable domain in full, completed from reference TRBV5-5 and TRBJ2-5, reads DAGVTQSPTHLIKTRGQQVTLRCSPISGHKSVSWYQQVLGQGPQFIFQYYEKEERGRGNFPDRFSARQFPNYSSELNVNALLLGDSALYLCASSYLATDILGPGYFGPGTRLLVL.

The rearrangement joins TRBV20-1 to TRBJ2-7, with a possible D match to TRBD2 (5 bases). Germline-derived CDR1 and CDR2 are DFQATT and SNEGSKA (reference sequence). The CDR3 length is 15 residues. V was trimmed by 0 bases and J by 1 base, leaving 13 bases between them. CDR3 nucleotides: TGCAGTGCTAGAGAGGGAGCGGAGAGATCCTACGAGCAGTACTTC. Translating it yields CSAREGAERSYEQYF.

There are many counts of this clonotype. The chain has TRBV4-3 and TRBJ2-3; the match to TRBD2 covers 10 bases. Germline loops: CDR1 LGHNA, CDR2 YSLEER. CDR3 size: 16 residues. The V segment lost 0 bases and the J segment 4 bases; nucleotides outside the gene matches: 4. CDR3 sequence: CASSQDLTSGADTQYF. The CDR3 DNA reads TGCGCCAGCAGCCAAGATCTTACTAGCGGGGCAGATACGCAGTATTTT.

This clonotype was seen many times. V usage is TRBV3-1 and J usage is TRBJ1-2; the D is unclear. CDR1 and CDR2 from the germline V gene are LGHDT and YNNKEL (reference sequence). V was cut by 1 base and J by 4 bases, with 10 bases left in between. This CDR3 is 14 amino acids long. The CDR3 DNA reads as TGTGCCAGCAGCCAAGGACCCGCTGGCTATGGCTACACCTTC. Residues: CASSQGPAGYGYTF.

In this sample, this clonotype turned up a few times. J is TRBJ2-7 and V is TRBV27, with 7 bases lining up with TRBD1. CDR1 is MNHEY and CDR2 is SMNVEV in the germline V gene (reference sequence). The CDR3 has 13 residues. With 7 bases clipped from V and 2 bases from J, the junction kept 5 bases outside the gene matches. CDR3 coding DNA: TGTGCCAGCACCGGGACAGTGCCCTACGAGCAGTACTTC. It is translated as CASTGTVPYEQYF.